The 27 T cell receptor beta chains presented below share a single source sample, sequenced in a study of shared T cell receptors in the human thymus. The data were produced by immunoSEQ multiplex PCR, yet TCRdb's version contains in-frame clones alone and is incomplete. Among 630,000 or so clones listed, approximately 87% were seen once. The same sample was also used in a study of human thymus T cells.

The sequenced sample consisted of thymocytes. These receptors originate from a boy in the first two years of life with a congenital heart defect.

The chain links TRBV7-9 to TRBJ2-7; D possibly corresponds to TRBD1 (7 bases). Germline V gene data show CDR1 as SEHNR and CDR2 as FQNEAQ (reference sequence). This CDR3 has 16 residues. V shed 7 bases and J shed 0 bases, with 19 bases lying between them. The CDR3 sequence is CASTRDPQGGSYEQYF. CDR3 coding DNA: TGTGCCAGCACCCGGGACCCCCAGGGGGGCTCCTACGAGCAGTACTTC.

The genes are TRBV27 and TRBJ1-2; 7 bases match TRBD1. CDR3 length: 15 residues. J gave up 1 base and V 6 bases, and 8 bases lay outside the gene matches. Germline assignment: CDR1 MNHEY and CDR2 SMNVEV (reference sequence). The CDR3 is CASRPPGQLNYGYTF. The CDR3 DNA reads TGTGCCAGCAGGCCTCCGGGACAGCTTAACTATGGCTACACCTTC.

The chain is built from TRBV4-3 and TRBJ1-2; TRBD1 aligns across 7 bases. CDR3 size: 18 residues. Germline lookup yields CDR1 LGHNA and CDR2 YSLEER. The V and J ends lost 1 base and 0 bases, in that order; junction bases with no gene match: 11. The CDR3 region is CASSQAPGQAETNYGYTF. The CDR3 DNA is TGCGCCAGCAGCCAAGCCCCCGGACAGGCCGAAACTAACTATGGCTACACCTTC.

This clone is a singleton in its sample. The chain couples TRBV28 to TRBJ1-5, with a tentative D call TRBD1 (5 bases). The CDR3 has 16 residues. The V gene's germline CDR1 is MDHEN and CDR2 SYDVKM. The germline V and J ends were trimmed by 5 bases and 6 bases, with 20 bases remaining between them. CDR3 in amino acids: CASSQLRGSRGQPQHF. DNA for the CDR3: TGTGCCAGCAGTCAGCTCCGAGGTAGTAGGGGTCAGCCCCAGCATTTT. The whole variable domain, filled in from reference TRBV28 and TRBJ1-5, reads DVKVTQSSRYLVKRTGEKVFLECVQDMDHENMFWYRQDPGLGLRLIYFSYDVKMKEKGDIPEGYSVSREKKERFSLILESASTNQTSMYLCASSQLRGSRGQPQHFGDGTRLSIL.

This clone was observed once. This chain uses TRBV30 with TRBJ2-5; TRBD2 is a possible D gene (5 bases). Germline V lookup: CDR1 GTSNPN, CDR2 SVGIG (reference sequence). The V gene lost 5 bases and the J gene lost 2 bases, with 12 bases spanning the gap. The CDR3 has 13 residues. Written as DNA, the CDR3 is TGTGCCTGGGACTCGAGGGTACAAGAGACCCAGTACTTC. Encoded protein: CAWDSRVQETQYF.

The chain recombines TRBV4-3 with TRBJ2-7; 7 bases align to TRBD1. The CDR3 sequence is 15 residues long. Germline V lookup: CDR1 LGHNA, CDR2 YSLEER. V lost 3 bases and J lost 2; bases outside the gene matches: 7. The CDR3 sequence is CASSQGWDSTYEQYF. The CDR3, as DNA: TGCGCCAGCAGCCAGGGTTGGGACAGCACCTACGAGCAGTACTTC.

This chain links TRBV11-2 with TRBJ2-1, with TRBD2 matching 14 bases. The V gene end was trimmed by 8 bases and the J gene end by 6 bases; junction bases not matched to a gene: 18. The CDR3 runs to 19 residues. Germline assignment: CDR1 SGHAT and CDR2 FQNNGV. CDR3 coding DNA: TGTGCCAGCTTTTTATTTTCGGCGACTAGCGGGGGGGCCGGCAATGAGCAGTTCTTC. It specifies CASFLFSATSGGAGNEQFF.

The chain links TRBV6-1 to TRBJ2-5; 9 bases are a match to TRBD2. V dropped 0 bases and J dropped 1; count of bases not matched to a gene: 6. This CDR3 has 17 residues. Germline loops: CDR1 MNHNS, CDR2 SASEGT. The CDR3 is CASSEAGPAGGQETQYF. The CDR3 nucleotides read TGTGCCAGCAGTGAAGCTGGGCCAGCGGGGGGCCAAGAGACCCAGTACTTC.

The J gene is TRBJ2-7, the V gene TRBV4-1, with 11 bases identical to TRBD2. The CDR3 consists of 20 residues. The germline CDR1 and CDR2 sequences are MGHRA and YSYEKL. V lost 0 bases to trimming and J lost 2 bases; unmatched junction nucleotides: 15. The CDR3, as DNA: TGCGCCAGCAGCCAAGAGGCCATAGTAGCGGGAGGGTTAAGGGCCTACGAGCAGTACTTC. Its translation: CASSQEAIVAGGLRAYEQYF.

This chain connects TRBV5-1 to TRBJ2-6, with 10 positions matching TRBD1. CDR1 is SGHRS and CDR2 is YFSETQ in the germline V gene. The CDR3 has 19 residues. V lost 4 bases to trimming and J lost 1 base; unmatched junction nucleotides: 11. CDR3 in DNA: TGCGCCAGCAGCGTACAGTGGGACAGGGGTGTTTCTGGGGCCAACGTCCTGACTTTC. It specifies CASSVQWDRGVSGANVLTF. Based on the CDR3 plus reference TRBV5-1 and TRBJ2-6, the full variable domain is KAGVTQTPRYLIKTRGQQVTLSCSPISGHRSVSWYQQTPGQGLQFLFEYFSETQRNKGNFPGRFSGRQFSNSRSEMNVSTLELGDSALYLCASSVQWDRGVSGANVLTFGAGSRLTVL.

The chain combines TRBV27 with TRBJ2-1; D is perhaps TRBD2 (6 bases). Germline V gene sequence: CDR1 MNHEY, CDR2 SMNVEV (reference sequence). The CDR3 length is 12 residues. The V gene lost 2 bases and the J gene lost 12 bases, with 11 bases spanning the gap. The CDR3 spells CASSLRNGRQFF. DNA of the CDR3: TGTGCCAGCAGTTTACGTAACGGGAGGCAGTTCTTC.

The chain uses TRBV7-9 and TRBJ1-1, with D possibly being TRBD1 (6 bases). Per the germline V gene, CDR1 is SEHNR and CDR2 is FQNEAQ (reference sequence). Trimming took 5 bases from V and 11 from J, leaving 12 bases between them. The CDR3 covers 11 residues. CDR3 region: CASSPRTDAFF. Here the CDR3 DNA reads TGTGCCAGCAGCCCCCGGACAGACGCTTTCTTT.

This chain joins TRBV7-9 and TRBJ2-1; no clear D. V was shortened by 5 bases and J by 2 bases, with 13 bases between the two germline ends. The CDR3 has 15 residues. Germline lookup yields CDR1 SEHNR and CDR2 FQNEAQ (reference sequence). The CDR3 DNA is TGTGCCAGCAGCCTCGCGACTTCCCCCTACAATGAGCAGTTCTTC. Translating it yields CASSLATSPYNEQFF. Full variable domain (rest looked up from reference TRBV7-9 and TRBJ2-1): DTGVSQNPRHKITKRGQNVTFRCDPISEHNRLYWYRQTLGQGPEFLTYFQNEAQLEKSRLLSDRFSAERPKGSFSTLEIQRTEQGDSAMYLCASSLATSPYNEQFFGPGTRLTVL.

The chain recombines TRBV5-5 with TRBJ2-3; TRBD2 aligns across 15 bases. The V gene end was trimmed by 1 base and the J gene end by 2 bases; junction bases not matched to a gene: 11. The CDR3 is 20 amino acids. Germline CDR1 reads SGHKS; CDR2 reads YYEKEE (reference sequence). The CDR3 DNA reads TGTGCCAGCAGCTTGTTAGGACTAGCGGGAGGGCAGATCACCACAGATACGCAGTATTTT. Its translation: CASSLLGLAGGQITTDTQYF. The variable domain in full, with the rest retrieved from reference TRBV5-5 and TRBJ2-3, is DAGVTQSPTHLIKTRGQQVTLRCSPISGHKSVSWYQQVLGQGPQFIFQYYEKEERGRGNFPDRFSARQFPNYSSELNVNALLLGDSALYLCASSLLGLAGGQITTDTQYFGPGTRLTVL.

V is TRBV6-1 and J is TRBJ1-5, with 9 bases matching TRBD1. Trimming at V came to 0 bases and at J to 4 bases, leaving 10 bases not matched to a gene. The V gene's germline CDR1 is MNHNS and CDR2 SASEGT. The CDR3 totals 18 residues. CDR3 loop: CASSEAGDREEGNQPQHF. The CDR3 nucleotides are TGTGCCAGCAGTGAAGCGGGGGACAGGGAAGAGGGTAATCAGCCCCAGCATTTT.

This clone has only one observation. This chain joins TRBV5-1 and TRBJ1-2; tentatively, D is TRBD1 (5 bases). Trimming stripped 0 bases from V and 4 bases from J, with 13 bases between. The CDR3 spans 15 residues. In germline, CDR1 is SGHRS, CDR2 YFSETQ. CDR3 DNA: TGCGCCAGCAGCTTGGACGTGGGGCAGGGCTATGGCTACACCTTC. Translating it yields CASSLDVGQGYGYTF.

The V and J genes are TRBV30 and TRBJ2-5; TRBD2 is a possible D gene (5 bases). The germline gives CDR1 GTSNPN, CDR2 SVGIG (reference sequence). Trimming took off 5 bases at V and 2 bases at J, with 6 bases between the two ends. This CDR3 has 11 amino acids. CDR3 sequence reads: CAWRGQETQYF. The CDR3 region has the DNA TGTGCCTGGCGGGGACAAGAGACCCAGTACTTC.

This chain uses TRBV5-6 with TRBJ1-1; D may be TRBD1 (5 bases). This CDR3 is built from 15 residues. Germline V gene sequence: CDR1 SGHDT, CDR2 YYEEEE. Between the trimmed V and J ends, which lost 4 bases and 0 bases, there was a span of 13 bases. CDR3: CASSGTGGMNTEAFF. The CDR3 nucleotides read TGTGCCAGCAGCGGCACGGGGGGGATGAACACTGAAGCTTTCTTT.

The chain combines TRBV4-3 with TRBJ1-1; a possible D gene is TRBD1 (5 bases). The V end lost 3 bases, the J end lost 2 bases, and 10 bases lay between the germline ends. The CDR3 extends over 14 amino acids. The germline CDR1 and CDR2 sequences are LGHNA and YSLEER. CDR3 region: CASSHGHFNTEAFF. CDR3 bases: TGCGCCAGCAGCCATGGACACTTTAACACTGAAGCTTTCTTT.

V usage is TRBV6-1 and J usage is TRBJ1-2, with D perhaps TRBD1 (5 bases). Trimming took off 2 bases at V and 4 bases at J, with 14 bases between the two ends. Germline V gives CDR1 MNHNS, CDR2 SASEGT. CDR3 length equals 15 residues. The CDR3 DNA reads TGTGCCAGCAGTGAAAGGGCAGGGAAGTCCTATGGCTACACCTTC. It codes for CASSERAGKSYGYTF.

CDR3 nucleotide sequence: TGCGCCAGCAGTCCCGATCCGGGACAGGGAGGAGAGACCCAGTACTTC. Translation gives CASSPDPGQGGETQYF. The rearrangement joins TRBV10-1 to TRBJ2-5, with 9 bases lining up with TRBD1. Trimming cost V 5 bases and J 4 bases; bases outside gene matches: 11. The V gene's germline CDR1 is WNHNN and CDR2 SYGVQD (reference sequence). This CDR3 contains 16 residues.

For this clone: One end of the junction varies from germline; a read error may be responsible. In DNA form, the CDR3 reads TGTGCTAGCAGCTTAGTCTTTTTCGGTCCGACCCAGTACTTC. Its translation: CASSLVFFGPTQYF. The rearrangement uses TRBV7-7 and TRBJ2-5; D unclear. Germline CDR1 reads SSHAT; CDR2 reads FNYEAQ (reference sequence). The CDR3 runs to 14 residues. The full variable domain, in which reference TRBV7-7 and TRBJ2-5 provide the parts outside the CDR3, is GAGVSQSPRYKVTKRGQDVTLRCDPISSHATLYWYQQALGQGPEFLTYFNYEAQPDKSGLPSDRFSAERPEGSISTLTIQRTEQRDSAMYRCASSLVFFGPTQYFGPGTRLLVL.

CDR3 amino acids: CASSLDLVAGGHTGELFF. The CDR3, as DNA: TGCGCCAGCAGCCTGGATTTGGTAGCGGGGGGGCACACCGGGGAGCTGTTTTTT. The chain recombines TRBV4-3 with TRBJ2-2, with 11 bases lining up with TRBD2. Germline CDR1 LGHNA, CDR2 YSLEER. V gave up 4 bases and J gave up 3 bases; unmatched junction bases: 10. The CDR3 extends over 18 amino acids.

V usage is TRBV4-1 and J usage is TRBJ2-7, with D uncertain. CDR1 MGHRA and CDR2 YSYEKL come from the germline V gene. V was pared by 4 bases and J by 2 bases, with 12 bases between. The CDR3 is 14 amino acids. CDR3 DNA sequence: TGCGCCAGCAGCCTAGATACCAGCGCCTACGAGCAGTACTTC. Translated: CASSLDTSAYEQYF.

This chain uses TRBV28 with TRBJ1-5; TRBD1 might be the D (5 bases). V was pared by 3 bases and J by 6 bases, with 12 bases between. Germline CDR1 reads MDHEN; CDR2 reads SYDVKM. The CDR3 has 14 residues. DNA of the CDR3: TGTGCCAGCAGTTTGTCAGGGTCGGTTCAGCCCCAGCATTTT. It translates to CASSLSGSVQPQHF.

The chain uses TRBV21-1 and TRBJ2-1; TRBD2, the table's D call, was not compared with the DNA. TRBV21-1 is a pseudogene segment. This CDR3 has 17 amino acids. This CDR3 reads CASSKRASGWFLDEQFF. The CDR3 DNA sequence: TGTGCCAGCAGTAAAAGGGCTAGCGGATGGTTTTTGGATGAGCAGTTCTTC.

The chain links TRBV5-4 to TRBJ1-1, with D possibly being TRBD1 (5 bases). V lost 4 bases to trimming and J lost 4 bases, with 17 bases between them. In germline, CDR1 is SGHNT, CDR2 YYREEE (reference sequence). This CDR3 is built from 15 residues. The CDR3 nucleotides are TGTGCCAGCAGCCCGGTGGGCAAAAGGGGCACTGAAGCTTTCTTT. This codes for CASSPVGKRGTEAFF.